This TCR beta chain originates from a study of cytomegalovirus exposure and HLA in healthy donors. A remark on this clone: The antigen is unknown.

Study results and limitations: In a later analysis, at a false discovery rate of 0.05, 15,000 to 20,000 TCR beta sequences were associated with HLA alleles. Rarity held for most TCR sequences, but there were some public TCRs that occurred in many donors. Confirmation in vitro established that three CMV-associated chains were specific for CMV antigens.

The CDR3 is made up of 12 amino acids. The germline V gene encodes CDR1 SQVTM and CDR2 ANQGSEA. Trimming took 8 bases from V and 0 from J, leaving 10 bases between them. The PCR contained 60 Vbeta and 13 Jbeta primers. TCRdb's table, derived via immunoSEQ multiplex PCR, lists solely in-frame clones and lacks some. The sample includes under 300,000 clones, around 90% of them seen just once. The V and J genes are TRBV29-1 and TRBJ1-1; D gene unclear. Material: PBMCs. The sequence came from a girl aged 2 to 9 in good health and CMV-seronegative. DNA for the CDR3: TGCAGCATACAGCCATTGAACACTGAAGCTTTCTTT. It specifies CSIQPLNTEAFF.